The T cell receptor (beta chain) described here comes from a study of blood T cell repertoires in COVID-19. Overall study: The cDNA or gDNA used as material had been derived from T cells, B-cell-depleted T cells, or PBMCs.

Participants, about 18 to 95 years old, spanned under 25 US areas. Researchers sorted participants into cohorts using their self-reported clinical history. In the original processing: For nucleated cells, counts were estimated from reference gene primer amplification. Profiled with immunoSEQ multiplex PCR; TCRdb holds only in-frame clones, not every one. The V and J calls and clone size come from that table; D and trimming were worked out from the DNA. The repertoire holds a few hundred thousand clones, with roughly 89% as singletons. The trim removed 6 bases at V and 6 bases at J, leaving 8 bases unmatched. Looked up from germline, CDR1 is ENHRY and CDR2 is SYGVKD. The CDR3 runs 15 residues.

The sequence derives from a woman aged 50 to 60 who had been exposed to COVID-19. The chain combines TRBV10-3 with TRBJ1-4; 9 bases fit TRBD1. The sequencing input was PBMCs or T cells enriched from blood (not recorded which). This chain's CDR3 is CAISGTGTGYEKLFF. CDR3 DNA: TGTGCCATCAGCGGGACCGGGACAGGGTATGAAAAACTGTTTTTT.